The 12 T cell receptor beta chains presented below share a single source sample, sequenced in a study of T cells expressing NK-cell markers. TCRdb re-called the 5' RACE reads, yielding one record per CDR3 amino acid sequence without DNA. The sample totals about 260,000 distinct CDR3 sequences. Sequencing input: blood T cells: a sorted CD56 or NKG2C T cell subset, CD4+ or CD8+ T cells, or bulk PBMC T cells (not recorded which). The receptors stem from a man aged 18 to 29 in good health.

This CDR3 reads CASSLDRGDDTQYF. The rearrangement uses TRBV5-1 and TRBJ2-3; absent DNA, TCRdb's TRBD1 call cannot be checked. The CDR3 runs to 14 residues. Germline V gives CDR1 SGHRS, CDR2 YFSETQ.

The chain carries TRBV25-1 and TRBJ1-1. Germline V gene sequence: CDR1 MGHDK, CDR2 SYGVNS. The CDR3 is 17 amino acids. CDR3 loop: CASSEYSFANTNTEAFF.

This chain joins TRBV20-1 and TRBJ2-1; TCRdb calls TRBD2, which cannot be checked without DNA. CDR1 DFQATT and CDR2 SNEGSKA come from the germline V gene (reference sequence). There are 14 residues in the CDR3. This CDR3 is CSAPAKRVINEQFF.

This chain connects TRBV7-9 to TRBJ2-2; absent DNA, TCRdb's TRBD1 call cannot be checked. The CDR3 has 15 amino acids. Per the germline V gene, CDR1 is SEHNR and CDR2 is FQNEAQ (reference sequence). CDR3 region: CASSAGQGNTGELFF.

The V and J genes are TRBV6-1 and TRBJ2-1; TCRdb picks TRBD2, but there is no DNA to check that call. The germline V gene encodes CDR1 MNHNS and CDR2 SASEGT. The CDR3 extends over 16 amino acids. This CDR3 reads CASKTGTSGGYNEQFF.

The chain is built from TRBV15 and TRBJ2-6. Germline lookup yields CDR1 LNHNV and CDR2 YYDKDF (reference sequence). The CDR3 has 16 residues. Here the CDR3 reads CATSRFPGSGANVLTF.

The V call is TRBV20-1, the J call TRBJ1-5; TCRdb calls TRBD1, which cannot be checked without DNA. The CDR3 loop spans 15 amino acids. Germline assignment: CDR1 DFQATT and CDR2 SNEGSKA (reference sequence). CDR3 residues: CSARVSGGSTQPQHF.

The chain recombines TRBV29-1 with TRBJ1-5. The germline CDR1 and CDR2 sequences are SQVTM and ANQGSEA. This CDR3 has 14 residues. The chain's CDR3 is CSVEDGRIGGAQHF.

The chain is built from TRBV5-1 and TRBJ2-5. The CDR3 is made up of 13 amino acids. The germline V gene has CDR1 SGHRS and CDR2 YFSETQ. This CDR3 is CASSLVLEETQYF.

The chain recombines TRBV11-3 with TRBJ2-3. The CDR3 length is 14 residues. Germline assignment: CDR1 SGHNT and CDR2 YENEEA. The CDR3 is CASSSKSRSDTQYF.

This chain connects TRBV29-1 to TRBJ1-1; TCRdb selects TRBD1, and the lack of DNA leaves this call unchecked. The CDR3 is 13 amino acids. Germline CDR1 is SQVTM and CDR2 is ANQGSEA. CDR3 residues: CSGRQGFAAEAFF.

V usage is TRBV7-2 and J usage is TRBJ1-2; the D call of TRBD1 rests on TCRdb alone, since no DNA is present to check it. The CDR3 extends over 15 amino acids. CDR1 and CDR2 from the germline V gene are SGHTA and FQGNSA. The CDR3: CASSLATGGPYGYTF.